This T cell receptor beta chain was identified in a study of shared clonotypes between healthy human individuals. Concerning this clone: Its specificity is unknown.

In germline, CDR1 is SEHNR, CDR2 FQNEAQ (reference sequence). Trimming removed 4 bases at V and 8 bases at J, with 11 bases between. The CDR3 spans 13 residues. Study-level points and caveats: The sole specimen, blood, was sampled, and tissue repertoires likely differ. The four-donor shared clonotypes exceeded non-shared clonotypes in generation probability, with non-shared ones scoring lower.

Repertoires were generated with immunoSEQ multiplex PCR, while TCRdb's copy carries only in-frame clones and drops some. Of around 88,000 clones listed, 67% are singletons. With CCR7-negative CD45RA+ TemRA cells, CD45RO+ cells were combined in CD8 memory. The rearrangement joins TRBV7-9 to TRBJ1-4; weak D call: TRBD1 (5 bases). The origin of this receptor is a man under 40 in good health. The sequencing input was memory CD8+ T cells sorted from blood. Documented subset: CD45RO+ cells pooled with CCR7-negative TemRA cells. For the CDR3, the DNA is TGTGCCAGCAGCTCTAGTGGGGCCGAAAAACTGTTTTTT. Translation gives CASSSSGAEKLFF. Full variable domain (outside the CDR3, taken from reference TRBV7-9 and TRBJ1-4): DTGVSQNPRHKITKRGQNVTFRCDPISEHNRLYWYRQTLGQGPEFLTYFQNEAQLEKSRLLSDRFSAERPKGSFSTLEIQRTEQGDSAMYLCASSSSGAEKLFFGSGTQLSVL.